This T cell receptor (beta chain) was sequenced in a study of response to subunit inactivated influenza vaccine. Germline V gene data show CDR1 as SGHTA and CDR2 as FQGNSA. This CDR3 spans 16 amino acids. V was trimmed by 2 bases and J by 6 bases, leaving 18 bases between them. TCRdb analysed the RT-PCR reads with MiXCR anew, one entry per CDR3 protein. The sample consists of just under 550,000 distinct CDR3 sequences, around 21% of them appearing once. The data were also submitted as part of a second study, on T cells expressing NK-cell markers. That work contributes: 5'RACE template switching with UMIs produced the TCR beta cDNA. From sorted CD3+CD56+NKG2C+, CD3+CD56+NKG2C- and CD3+CD56-NKG2C+ T cells came the TCR beta repertoires. The eight sequenced donors comprised seven who were HCMV-seropositive and one who was seronegative. Sorting was restricted to alpha-beta TCR T cells by an anti-gamma-delta TCR antibody in several experiments. Evidence did not settle whether expanded NKG2C+ T cell clones targeted HCMV.

This receptor was identified in a man aged 50-60 years who received an inactivated influenza vaccine. Sequencing used CD4+ T cells sorted from PBMCs, obtained about 11 days after vaccination. This chain connects TRBV7-2 to TRBJ2-3, with D perhaps matching TRBD2 (6 bases). This CDR3 is CASSLRIIGRVDTQYF. CDR3 sequence (DNA): TGTGCCAGCAGCTTAAGGATTATCGGGAGAGTGGATACGCAGTATTTT.